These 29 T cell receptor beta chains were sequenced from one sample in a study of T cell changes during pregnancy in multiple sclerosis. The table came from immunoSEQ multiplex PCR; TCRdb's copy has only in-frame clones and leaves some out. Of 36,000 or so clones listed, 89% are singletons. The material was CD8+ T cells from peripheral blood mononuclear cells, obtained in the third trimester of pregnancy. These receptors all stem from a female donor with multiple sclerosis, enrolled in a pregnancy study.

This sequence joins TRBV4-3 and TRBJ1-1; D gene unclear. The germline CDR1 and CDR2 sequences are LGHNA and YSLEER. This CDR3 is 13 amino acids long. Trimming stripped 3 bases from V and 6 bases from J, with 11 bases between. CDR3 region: CASSHYNSAEAFF. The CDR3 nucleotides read TGCGCCAGCAGCCATTACAATTCAGCTGAAGCTTTCTTT.

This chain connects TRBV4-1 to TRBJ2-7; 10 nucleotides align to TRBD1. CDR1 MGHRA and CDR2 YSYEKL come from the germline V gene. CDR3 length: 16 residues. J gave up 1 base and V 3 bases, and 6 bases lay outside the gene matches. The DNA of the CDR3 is TGCGCCAGCAGCCACGAAGGGACAGGGGCGTCCTACGAGCAGTACTTC. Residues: CASSHEGTGASYEQYF.

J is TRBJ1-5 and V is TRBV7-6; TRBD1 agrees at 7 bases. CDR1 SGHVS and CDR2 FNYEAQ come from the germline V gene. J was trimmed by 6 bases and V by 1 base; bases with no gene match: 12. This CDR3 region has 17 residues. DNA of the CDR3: TGTGCCAGCAGCTTAGAGGGACGACAGGGAATGGGTCAGCCCCAGCATTTT. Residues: CASSLEGRQGMGQPQHF.

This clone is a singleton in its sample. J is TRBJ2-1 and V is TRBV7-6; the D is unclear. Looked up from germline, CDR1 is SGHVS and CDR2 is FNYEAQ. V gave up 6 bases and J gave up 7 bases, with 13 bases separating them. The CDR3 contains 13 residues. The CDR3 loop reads CASSPNPRNEQFF. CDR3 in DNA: TGTGCCAGCAGTCCCAATCCTAGAAATGAGCAGTTCTTC. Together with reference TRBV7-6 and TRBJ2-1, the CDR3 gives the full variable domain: GAGVSQSPRYKVTKRGQDVALRCDPISGHVSLYWYRQALGQGPEFLTYFNYEAQQDKSGLPNDRFSAERPEGSISTLTIQRTEQRDSAMYRCASSPNPRNEQFFGPGTRLTVL.

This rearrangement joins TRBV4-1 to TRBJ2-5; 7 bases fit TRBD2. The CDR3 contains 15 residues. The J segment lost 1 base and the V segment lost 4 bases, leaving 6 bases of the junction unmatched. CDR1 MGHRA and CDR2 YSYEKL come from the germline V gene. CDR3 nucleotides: TGCGCCAGCAGCCCGGAGACGGGGGGCCAAGAGACCCAGTACTTC. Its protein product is CASSPETGGQETQYF.

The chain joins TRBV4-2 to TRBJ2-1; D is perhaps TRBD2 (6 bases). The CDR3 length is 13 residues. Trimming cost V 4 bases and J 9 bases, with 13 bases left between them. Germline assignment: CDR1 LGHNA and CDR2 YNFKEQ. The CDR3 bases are TGTGCCAGCAGCCTGGGACTGGCAGTTGAGCAGTTCTTC. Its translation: CASSLGLAVEQFF.

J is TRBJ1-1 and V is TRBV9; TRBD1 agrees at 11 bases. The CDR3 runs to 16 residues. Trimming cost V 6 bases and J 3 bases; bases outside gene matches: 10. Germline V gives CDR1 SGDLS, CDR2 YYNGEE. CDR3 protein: CASTPGQGAQDTEAFF. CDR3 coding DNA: TGTGCCAGCACCCCTGGACAGGGGGCGCAGGACACTGAAGCTTTCTTT.

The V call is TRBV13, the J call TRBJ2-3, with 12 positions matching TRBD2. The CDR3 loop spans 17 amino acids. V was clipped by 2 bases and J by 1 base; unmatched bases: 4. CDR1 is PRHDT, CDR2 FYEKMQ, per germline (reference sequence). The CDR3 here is CASSLRLAGEGTDTQYF. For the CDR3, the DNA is TGTGCCAGCAGCTTAAGACTAGCGGGGGAGGGCACAGATACGCAGTATTTT.

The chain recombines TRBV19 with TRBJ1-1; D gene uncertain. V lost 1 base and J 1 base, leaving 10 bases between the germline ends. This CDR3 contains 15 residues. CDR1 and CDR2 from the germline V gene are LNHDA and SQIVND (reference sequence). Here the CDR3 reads CASSIASATNTEAFF. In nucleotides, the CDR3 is TGTGCCAGTAGTATAGCGAGCGCTACGAACACTGAAGCTTTCTTT.

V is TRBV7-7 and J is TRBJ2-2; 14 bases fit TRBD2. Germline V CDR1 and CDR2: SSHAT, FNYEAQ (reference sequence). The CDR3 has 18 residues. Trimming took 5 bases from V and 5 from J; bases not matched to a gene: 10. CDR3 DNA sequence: TGTGCCAGCAGCCCCTCGGGACTAGCGGGAGACGGGACCGGGGAGCTGTTTTTT. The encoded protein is CASSPSGLAGDGTGELFF.

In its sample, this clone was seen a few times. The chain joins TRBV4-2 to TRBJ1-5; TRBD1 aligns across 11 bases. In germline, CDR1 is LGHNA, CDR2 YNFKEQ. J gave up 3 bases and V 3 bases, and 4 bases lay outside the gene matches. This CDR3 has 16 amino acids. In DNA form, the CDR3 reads TGTGCCAGCAGCCATCCGGGACAGGGGGACAATCAGCCCCAGCATTTT. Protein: CASSHPGQGDNQPQHF.

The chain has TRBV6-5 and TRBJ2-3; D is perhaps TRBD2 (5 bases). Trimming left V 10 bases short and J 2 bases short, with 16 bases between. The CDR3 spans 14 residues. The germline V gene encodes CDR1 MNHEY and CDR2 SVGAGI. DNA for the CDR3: TGTGCCACCAGCCAGAGGGAACCCACAGATACGCAGTATTTT. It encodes CATSQREPTDTQYF.

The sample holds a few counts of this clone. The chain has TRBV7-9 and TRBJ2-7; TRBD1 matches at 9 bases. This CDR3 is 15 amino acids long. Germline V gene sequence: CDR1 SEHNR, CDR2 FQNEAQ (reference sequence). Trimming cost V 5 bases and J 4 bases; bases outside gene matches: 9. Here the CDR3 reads CASSQTGGREYEQYF. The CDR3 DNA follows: TGTGCCAGCAGCCAAACAGGGGGCAGAGAATACGAGCAGTACTTC.

CDR3 DNA: TGTGCCAGCAGCTTTACCTGGGCTACCTACGAGCAGTACTTC. The encoded protein is CASSFTWATYEQYF. The chain joins TRBV7-9 to TRBJ2-7; unclear D gene. Germline CDR1 reads SEHNR; CDR2 reads FQNEAQ (reference sequence). The germline V and J ends were trimmed by 3 bases and 2 bases, with 11 bases remaining between them. The CDR3 contains 14 residues.

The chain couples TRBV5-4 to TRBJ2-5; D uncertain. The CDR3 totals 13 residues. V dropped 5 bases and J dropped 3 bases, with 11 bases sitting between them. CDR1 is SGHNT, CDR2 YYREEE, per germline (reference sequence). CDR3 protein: CASRPELKETQYF. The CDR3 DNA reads TGTGCCAGCAGACCGGAACTAAAAGAGACCCAGTACTTC. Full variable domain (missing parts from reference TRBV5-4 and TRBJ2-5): ETGVTQSPTHLIKTRGQQVTLRCSSQSGHNTVSWYQQALGQGPQFIFQYYREEENGRGNFPPRFSGLQFPNYSSELNVNALELDDSALYLCASRPELKETQYFGPGTRLLVL.

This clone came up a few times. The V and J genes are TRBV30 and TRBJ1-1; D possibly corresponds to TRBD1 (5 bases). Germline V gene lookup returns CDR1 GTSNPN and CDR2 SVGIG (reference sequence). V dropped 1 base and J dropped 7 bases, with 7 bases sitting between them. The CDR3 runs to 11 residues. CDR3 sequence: CAWSGGVEAFF. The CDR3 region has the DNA TGTGCCTGGAGTGGGGGGGTTGAAGCTTTCTTT.

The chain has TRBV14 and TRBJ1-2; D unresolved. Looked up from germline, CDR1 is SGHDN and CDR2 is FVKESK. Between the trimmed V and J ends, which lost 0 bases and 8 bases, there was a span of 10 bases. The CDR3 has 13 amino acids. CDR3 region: CASSQDRPGGYTF. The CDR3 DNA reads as TGTGCCAGCAGCCAAGATCGGCCGGGGGGCTACACCTTC.

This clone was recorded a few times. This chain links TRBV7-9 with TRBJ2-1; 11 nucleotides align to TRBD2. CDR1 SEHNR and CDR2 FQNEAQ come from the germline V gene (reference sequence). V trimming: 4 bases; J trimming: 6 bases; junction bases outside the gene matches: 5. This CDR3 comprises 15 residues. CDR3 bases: TGTGCCAGCAGCTCTACGACTAGCGGGATCAATGAGCAGTTCTTC. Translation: CASSSTTSGINEQFF. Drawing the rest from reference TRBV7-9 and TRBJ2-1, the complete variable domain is DTGVSQNPRHKITKRGQNVTFRCDPISEHNRLYWYRQTLGQGPEFLTYFQNEAQLEKSRLLSDRFSAERPKGSFSTLEIQRTEQGDSAMYLCASSSTTSGINEQFFGPGTRLTVL.

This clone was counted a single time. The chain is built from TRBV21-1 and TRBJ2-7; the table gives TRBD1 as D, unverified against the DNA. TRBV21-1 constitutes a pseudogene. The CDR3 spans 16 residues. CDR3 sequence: CASSTHRAEGIYEQYF. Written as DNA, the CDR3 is TGTGCCAGCAGCACCCACAGGGCTGAGGGGATTTACGAGCAGTACTTC.

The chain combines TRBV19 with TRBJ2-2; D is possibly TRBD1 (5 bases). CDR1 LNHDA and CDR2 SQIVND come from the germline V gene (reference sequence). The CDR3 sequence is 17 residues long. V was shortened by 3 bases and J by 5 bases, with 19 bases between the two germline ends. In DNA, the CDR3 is TGTGCCAGTAGTATGGCCAGGGTTGGGTTCGGTACCGGGGAGCTGTTTTTT. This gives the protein CASSMARVGFGTGELFF.

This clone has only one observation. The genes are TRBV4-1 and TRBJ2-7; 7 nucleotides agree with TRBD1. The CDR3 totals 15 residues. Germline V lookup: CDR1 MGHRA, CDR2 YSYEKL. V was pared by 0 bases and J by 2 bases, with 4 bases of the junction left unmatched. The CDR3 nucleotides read TGCGCCAGCAGCCAAGATCCCCAGGGGGCCTACGAGCAGTACTTC. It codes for CASSQDPQGAYEQYF.

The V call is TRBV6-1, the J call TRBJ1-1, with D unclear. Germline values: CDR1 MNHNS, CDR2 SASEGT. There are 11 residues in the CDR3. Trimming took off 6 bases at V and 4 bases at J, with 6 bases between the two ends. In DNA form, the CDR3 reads TGTGCCAGCAGGTTCGGCACTGAAGCTTTCTTT. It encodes CASRFGTEAFF.

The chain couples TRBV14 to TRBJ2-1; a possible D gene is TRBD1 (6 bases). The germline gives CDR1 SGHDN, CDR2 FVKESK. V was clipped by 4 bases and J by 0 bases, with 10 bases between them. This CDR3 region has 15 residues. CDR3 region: CASSLDSSSYNEQFF. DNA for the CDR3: TGTGCCAGCAGCCTGGACAGCAGCTCCTACAATGAGCAGTTCTTC.

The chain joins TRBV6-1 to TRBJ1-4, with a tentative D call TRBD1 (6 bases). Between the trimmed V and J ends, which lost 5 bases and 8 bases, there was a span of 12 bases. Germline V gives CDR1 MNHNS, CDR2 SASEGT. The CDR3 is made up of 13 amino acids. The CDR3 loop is CASSSSDREKLFF. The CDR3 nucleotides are TGTGCCAGCAGTTCCTCCGACAGGGAAAAACTGTTTTTT.

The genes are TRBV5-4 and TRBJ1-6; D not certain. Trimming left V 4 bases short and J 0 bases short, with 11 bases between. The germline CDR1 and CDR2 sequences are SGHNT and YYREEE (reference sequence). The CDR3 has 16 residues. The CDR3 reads CASSESPASYNSPLHF. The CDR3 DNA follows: TGTGCCAGCAGCGAGAGCCCTGCCTCCTATAATTCACCCCTCCACTTT.

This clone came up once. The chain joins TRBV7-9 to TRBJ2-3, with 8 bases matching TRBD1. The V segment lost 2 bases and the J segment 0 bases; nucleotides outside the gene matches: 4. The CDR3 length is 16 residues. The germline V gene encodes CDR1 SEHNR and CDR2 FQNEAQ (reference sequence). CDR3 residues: CASSLSTGGSTDTQYF. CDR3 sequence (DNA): TGTGCCAGCAGCTTATCCACAGGGGGTAGCACAGATACGCAGTATTTT.

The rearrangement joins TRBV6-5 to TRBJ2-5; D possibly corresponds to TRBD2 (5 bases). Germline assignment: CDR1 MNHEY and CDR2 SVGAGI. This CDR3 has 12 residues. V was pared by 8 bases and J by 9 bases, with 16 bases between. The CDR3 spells CASGWGVTSQYF. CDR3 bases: TGTGCCAGCGGCTGGGGAGTAACGTCCCAGTACTTC.

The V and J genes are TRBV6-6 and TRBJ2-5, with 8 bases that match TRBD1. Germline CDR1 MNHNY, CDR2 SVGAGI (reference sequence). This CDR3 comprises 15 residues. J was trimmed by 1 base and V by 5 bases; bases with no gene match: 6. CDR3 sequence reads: CASSPETGAQETQYF. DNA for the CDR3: TGTGCCAGCAGTCCAGAGACAGGGGCCCAAGAGACCCAGTACTTC.

CDR3 protein: CASTQVSSNEQFF. CDR3 nucleotides: TGTGCCAGCACCCAGGTCAGTTCGAATGAGCAGTTCTTC. The V call is TRBV7-8, the J call TRBJ2-1; no clear D gene. This CDR3 is built from 13 residues. V was trimmed by 7 bases and J by 7 bases, leaving 14 bases between them. CDR1 and CDR2 from the germline V gene are SGHVS and FQNEAQ.